These 5 T cell receptor beta chains share one sample of origin, sequenced in a study of cytomegalovirus exposure and HLA in healthy donors. The PCR ran on 60 Vbeta and 13 Jbeta primers. Only in-frame clones appear in the TCRdb table, and some are missing; sequencing was by immunoSEQ multiplex PCR. This sample has 150,000 or so clones; roughly 80% occur once, and the top ten carry 1.3%. The material sequenced was PBMCs. The origin of the receptors is a man aged 30-40 years in good health and CMV-seronegative.

The V gene is TRBV27, the J gene TRBJ2-7, with TRBD2 matching over 7 bases. This CDR3 is built from 14 residues. Trimming removed 2 bases from V and 4 bases from J; junction bases left unmatched: 5. Germline V lookup: CDR1 MNHEY, CDR2 SMNVEV (reference sequence). CDR3 nucleotides: TGTGCCAGCAGTTTAAACCCGGGGGGTTACGAGCAGTACTTC. Amino acids: CASSLNPGGYEQYF.

The chain has TRBV5-6 and TRBJ1-1; a possible D gene is TRBD1 (5 bases). The CDR3 contains 13 residues. The V gene's germline CDR1 is SGHDT and CDR2 YYEEEE. The V end was cut by 6 bases, the J end by 4 bases, with 13 bases between. The CDR3 nucleotides are TGTGCCAGCATGGGGCGGGGTGTCACTGAAGCTTTCTTT. Its protein product is CASMGRGVTEAFF.

The V call is TRBV28, the J call TRBJ2-7; TRBD1 aligns across 8 bases. The CDR3 covers 14 residues. Germline CDR1 MDHEN, CDR2 SYDVKM. The V segment lost 6 bases and the J segment 6 bases; nucleotides outside the gene matches: 10. CDR3: CASSGQGGPLEQYF. The CDR3 region has the DNA TGTGCCAGCAGCGGACAGGGTGGGCCACTCGAGCAGTACTTC.

The chain recombines TRBV5-6 with TRBJ2-1, with D unclear. Trimming stripped 4 bases from V and 0 bases from J, with 14 bases between. The CDR3 has 16 amino acids. The germline gives CDR1 SGHDT, CDR2 YYEEEE. The chain's CDR3 is CASSPSDMRSYNEQFF. CDR3 coding DNA: TGTGCCAGCAGCCCTTCTGACATGCGCTCCTACAATGAGCAGTTCTTC.

This rearrangement joins TRBV6-4 to TRBJ2-3; the D is unclear. CDR3 length: 15 amino acids. Deletions cut 1 base from V and 0 bases from J, with 8 bases between. Germline CDR1 MRHNA, CDR2 SNTAGT. The CDR3 region is CASSDWADSTDTQYF. The CDR3 coding sequence is TGTGCCAGCAGTGACTGGGCCGACAGCACAGATACGCAGTATTTT.